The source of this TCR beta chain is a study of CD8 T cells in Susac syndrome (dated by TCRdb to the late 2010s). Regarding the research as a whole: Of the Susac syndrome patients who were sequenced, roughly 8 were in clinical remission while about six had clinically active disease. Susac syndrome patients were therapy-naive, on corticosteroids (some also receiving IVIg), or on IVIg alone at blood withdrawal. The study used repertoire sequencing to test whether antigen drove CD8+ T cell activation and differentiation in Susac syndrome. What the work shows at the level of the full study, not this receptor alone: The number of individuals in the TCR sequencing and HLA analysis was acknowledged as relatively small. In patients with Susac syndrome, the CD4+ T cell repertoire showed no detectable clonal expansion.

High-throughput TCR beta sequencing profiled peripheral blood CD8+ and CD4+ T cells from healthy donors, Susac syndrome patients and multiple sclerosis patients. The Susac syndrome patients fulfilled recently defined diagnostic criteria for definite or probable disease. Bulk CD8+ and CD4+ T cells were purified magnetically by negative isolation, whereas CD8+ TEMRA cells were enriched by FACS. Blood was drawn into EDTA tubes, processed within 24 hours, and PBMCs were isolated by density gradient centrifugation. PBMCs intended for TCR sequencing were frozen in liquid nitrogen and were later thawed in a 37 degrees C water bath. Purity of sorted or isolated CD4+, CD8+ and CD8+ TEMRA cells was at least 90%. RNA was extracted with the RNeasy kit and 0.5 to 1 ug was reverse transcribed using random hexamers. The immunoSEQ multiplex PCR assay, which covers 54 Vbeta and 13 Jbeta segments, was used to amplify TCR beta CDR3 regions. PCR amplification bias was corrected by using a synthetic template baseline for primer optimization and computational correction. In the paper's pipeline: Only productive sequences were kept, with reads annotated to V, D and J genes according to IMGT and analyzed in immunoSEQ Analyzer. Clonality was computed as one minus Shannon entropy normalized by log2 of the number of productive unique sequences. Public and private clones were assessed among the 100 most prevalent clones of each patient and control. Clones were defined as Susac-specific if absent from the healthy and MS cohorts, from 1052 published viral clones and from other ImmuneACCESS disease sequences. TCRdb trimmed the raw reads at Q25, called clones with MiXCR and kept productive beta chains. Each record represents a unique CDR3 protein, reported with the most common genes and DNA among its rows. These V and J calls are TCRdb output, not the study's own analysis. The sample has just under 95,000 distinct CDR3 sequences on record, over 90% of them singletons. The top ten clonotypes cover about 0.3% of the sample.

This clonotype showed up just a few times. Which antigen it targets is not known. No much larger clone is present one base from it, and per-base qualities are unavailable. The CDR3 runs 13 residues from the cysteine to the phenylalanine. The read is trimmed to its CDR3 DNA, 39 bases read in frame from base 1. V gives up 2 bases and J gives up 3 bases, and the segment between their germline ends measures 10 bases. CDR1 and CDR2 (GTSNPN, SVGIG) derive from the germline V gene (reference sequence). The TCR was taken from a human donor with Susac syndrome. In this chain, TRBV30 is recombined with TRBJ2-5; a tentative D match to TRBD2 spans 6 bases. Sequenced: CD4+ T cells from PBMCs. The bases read TGTGCCTGGAGTAGGAGGGAAAAAGAGACCCAGTACTTC. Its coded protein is CAWSRREKETQYF.